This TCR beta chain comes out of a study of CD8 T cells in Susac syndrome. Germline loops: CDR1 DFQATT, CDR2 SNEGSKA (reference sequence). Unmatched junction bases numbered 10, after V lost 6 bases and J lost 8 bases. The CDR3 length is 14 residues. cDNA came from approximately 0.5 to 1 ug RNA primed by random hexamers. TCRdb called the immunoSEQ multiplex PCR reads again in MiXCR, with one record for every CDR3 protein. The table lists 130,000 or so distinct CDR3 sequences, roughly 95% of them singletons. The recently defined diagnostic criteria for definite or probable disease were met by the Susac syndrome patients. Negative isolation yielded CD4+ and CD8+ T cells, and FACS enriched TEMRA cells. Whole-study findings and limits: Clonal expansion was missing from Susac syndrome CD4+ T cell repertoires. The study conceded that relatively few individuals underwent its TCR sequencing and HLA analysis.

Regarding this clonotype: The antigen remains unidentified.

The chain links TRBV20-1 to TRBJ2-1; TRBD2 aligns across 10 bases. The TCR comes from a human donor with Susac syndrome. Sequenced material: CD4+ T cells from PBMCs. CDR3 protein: CSASGRASSDEQFF. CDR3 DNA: TGCAGTGCGAGCGGGAGGGCCTCTTCGGATGAGCAGTTCTTC.